These 17 T cell receptor beta chains share one sample of origin, sequenced in a study of blood T cell repertoires in COVID-19. TCRdb's copy holds only in-frame clones and misses some; the assay was immunoSEQ multiplex PCR. The sample shows about 73,000 clones, roughly 87% of them seen only once. The source material was peripheral blood. The origin of the receptors is a man of 80 years or more with acute or convalescent COVID-19.

The chain recombines TRBV4-2 with TRBJ2-2, with 10 bases fitting TRBD2. After removal of 1 base from V and 3 bases from J, the junction contained 2 bases not matched to a gene. CDR1 LGHNA and CDR2 YNFKEQ come from the germline V gene. This CDR3 spans 16 amino acids. In DNA form, the CDR3 reads TGTGCCAGCAGCCAAGCTAGCGGGAGTGACACCGGGGAGCTGTTTTTT. Translation: CASSQASGSDTGELFF.

This clone was seen a handful of times. This chain joins TRBV30 and TRBJ1-1; 8 bases line up with TRBD1. CDR1 GTSNPN and CDR2 SVGIG come from the germline V gene (reference sequence). The CDR3 loop spans 13 amino acids. V was clipped by 5 bases and J by 3 bases; unmatched bases: 5. CDR3 coding DNA: TGTGCCTGGCGGGACAGGTCGGACACTGAAGCTTTCTTT. Translating gives CAWRDRSDTEAFF.

V gene TRBV29-1 combines with J gene TRBJ1-3; tentatively, D is TRBD1 (5 bases). This CDR3 has 13 amino acids. Germline CDR1 reads SQVTM; CDR2 reads ANQGSEA. The germline V and J ends were trimmed by 4 bases and 4 bases, with 11 bases remaining between them. For the CDR3, the DNA is TGCAGCGTTGGGCAGGGAGGAGGAAACACCATATATTTT. It translates to CSVGQGGGNTIYF.

The gene calls are TRBV2 and TRBJ2-5; TRBD1 matches at 10 bases. This CDR3 comprises 17 residues. The V gene end was trimmed by 4 bases and the J gene end by 0 bases; junction bases not matched to a gene: 8. Germline lookup yields CDR1 SNHLY and CDR2 FYNNEI. Written as DNA, the CDR3 is TGTGCCAGCAGTGGGGGGACAGGGGAAGTATACCAAGAGACCCAGTACTTC. Its protein product is CASSGGTGEVYQETQYF.

This clone was observed at least ten times. The rearrangement uses TRBV25-1 and TRBJ1-5, with TRBD1 matching 11 bases. This CDR3 is 14 amino acids long. J was trimmed by 10 bases and V by 3 bases; bases with no gene match: 5. Germline V gene sequence: CDR1 MGHDK, CDR2 SYGVNS. CDR3 protein: CASSDGQGALPQHF. The CDR3, as DNA: TGTGCCAGCAGTGACGGACAGGGGGCCTTACCCCAGCATTTT.

The chain has TRBV5-6 and TRBJ1-1; the D gene is possibly TRBD1 (5 bases). Trimming shortened V by 2 bases and J by 2 bases, and 7 bases separated the two germline ends. This CDR3 region has 13 residues. Germline CDR1 reads SGHDT; CDR2 reads YYEEEE. The CDR3 DNA is TGTGCCAGCAGCTTCGGGGGAAACACTGAAGCTTTCTTT. It is translated as CASSFGGNTEAFF.

This clone was observed a few times. CDR3: CASSYGNENSPLHF. CDR3 bases: TGTGCCAGCAGCTACGGTAATGAGAATTCACCCCTCCACTTT. This rearrangement joins TRBV2 to TRBJ1-6; no clear D gene. The V gene lost 6 bases and the J gene lost 7 bases, with 13 bases spanning the gap. The length of the CDR3 is 14 residues. Germline V gives CDR1 SNHLY, CDR2 FYNNEI.

The genes are TRBV15 and TRBJ1-4, with D uncertain. The ends were cut back, 5 bases at V and 3 bases at J, with 13 bases in the middle. This CDR3 spans 15 amino acids. Germline lookup yields CDR1 LNHNV and CDR2 YYDKDF (reference sequence). The DNA of the CDR3 is TGTGCCACCAGCCCTCGGGATTCGGCTAATGAAAAACTGTTTTTT. It encodes CATSPRDSANEKLFF.

The rearrangement joins TRBV3-1 (or the pseudogene TRBV3-2) to TRBJ1-5, with 8 bases lining up with TRBD1. Trimming removed 0 bases from V and 0 bases from J; junction bases left unmatched: 16. Germline CDR1 and CDR2: LGHDT and YNNKEL (reference sequence). The CDR3 runs to 21 residues. This chain's CDR3 is CASSQERKSRGQTFSNQPQHF. The DNA for the CDR3 is TGTGCCAGCAGCCAAGAACGAAAAAGCAGGGGGCAGACGTTTAGCAATCAGCCCCAGCATTTT.

The chain has TRBV7-9 and TRBJ1-6, with D perhaps TRBD1 (6 bases). Trimming removed 4 bases from V and 7 bases from J, with 14 bases in between. In germline, CDR1 is SEHNR, CDR2 FQNEAQ (reference sequence). The CDR3 length is 15 residues. DNA for the CDR3: TGTGCCAGCAGCTCTCATGACAGGCCAAATTCACCCCTCCACTTT. Protein product: CASSSHDRPNSPLHF.

CDR3 in amino acids: CASSVTSGRTFDTQYF. In DNA, the CDR3 is TGTGCCAGCAGCGTAACGAGCGGGAGGACTTTTGATACGCAGTATTTT. V and J are TRBV9 and TRBJ2-3; 9 nucleotides align to TRBD2. The CDR3 consists of 16 residues. V shed 1 base, J shed 6 bases, and the junction held 9 bases outside the gene matches. In germline, CDR1 is SGDLS, CDR2 YYNGEE. Together with reference TRBV9 and TRBJ2-3, the CDR3 gives the full variable domain: DSGVTQTPKHLITATGQRVTLRCSPRSGDLSVYWYQQSLDQGLQFLIQYYNGEERAKGNILERFSAQQFPDLHSELNLSSLELGDSALYFCASSVTSGRTFDTQYFGPGTRLTVL.

This chain uses TRBV3-1 (or the pseudogene TRBV3-2) with TRBJ2-7; D gene unclear. The CDR3 is made up of 13 amino acids. Trimming left V 0 bases short and J 5 bases short, with 8 bases between. Looked up from germline, CDR1 is LGHDT and CDR2 is YNNKEL (reference sequence). CDR3 DNA sequence: TGTGCCAGCAGCCAAGATCCCGACAACGAGCAGTACTTC. Translating it yields CASSQDPDNEQYF.

The gene calls are TRBV9 and TRBJ2-3; TRBD2 matches 7 bases. The CDR3 consists of 15 residues. After removal of 4 bases from V and 8 bases from J, the junction contained 13 bases not matched to a gene. Germline V gene data show CDR1 as SGDLS and CDR2 as YYNGEE. CDR3 protein: CASSSGTTWLGTQYF. The CDR3 nucleotides read TGTGCCAGCAGCTCCGGGACTACTTGGCTCGGTACGCAGTATTTT.

This chain joins TRBV9 and TRBJ2-1; possible D gene TRBD2, 6 bases. Trimming pared 0 bases from V and 5 bases from J, leaving 18 bases between. In germline, CDR1 is SGDLS, CDR2 YYNGEE. The CDR3 has 17 residues. The CDR3 here is CASSVGTTAGSNNEQFF. CDR3 coding DNA: TGTGCCAGCAGCGTAGGGACCACTGCGGGATCTAACAATGAGCAGTTCTTC.

V usage is TRBV3-1 (or the pseudogene TRBV3-2) and J usage is TRBJ2-1; 8 nucleotides align to TRBD1. Unmatched junction bases numbered 16, after V lost 4 bases and J lost 11 bases. In germline, CDR1 is LGHDT, CDR2 YNNKEL (reference sequence). The CDR3 spans 16 residues. This chain's CDR3 is CASSLVSGGSGEKQFF. CDR3 nucleotide sequence: TGTGCCAGCAGCCTGGTGTCAGGGGGCTCGGGGGAAAAGCAGTTCTTC.

The chain recombines TRBV10-2 with TRBJ2-1, with 9 positions matching TRBD2. This CDR3 has 15 residues. Losses at the gene ends were 3 bases for V and 8 bases for J; bases not matched to a gene: 8. Germline loops: CDR1 WSHSY, CDR2 SAAADI. CDR3 nucleotide sequence: TGCGCCAGCAGTGACCCCGGGACTAGCAGGCATGAGCAGTTCTTC. Protein product: CASSDPGTSRHEQFF.

Only a few counts were recorded for this clone. This chain uses TRBV6-1 with TRBJ2-7, with D tentatively TRBD2 (6 bases). There are 13 residues in the CDR3. Germline V gene data show CDR1 as MNHNS and CDR2 as SASEGT. V lost 3 bases and J lost 6, with 12 bases in between. This CDR3 reads CASSDSAGGEQYF. The DNA of the CDR3 is TGTGCCAGCAGTGATTCAGCCGGGGGCGAGCAGTACTTC.